Following are 27 T cell receptor beta chains from one sample sequenced in a study of T cells in Graves' hyperthyroidism and ophthalmopathy. The CDR3 regions of TCR beta were amplified from RNA transcripts. The TCR CDR3 was amplified in a first-round RT-PCR using the HTBI primer set. TCRdb re-called the multiplex PCR reads with MiXCR, one entry per CDR3 protein. Of around 580,000 distinct CDR3 sequences in the sample, approximately 15% were seen once. The source material was blood. These receptors all come from a woman aged 18-35 years with Graves' hyperthyroidism.

This clonotype has more than one count but fewer than ten. The chain employs TRBV9 and TRBJ2-2; D gene uncertain. The CDR3 extends over 17 amino acids. CDR1 and CDR2 (germline): SGDLS, YYNGEE. Trimming left V 2 bases short and J 0 bases short, with 14 bases between. In DNA, the CDR3 is TGTGCCAGCAGCGTCCCAAAGGAGCAGGCGAACACCGGGGAGCTGTTTTTT. Encoded protein: CASSVPKEQANTGELFF.

Many counts were recorded for this clonotype. This chain links TRBV20-1 with TRBJ2-5; TRBD1 agrees at 10 bases. CDR1 is DFQATT and CDR2 is SNEGSKA in the germline V gene (reference sequence). Losses at the gene ends were 0 bases for V and 5 bases for J; bases not matched to a gene: 6. CDR3 length equals 15 residues. CDR3 sequence (DNA): TGCAGTGCTAGAGACCGGGACAGGGGTGGGGAGACCCAGTACTTC. Translating it yields CSARDRDRGGETQYF.

This clonotype was seen at least ten times. The chain combines TRBV20-1 with TRBJ2-1; 13 bases line up with TRBD2. Germline values: CDR1 DFQATT, CDR2 SNEGSKA (reference sequence). Trimming removed 3 bases from V and 6 bases from J; junction bases left unmatched: 5. The CDR3 runs 15 residues. In DNA, the CDR3 is TGCAGTGCTAGTACTAGCGGGAGGGCCAGCAATGAGCAGTTCTTC. Translated: CSASTSGRASNEQFF.

The gene calls are TRBV7-9 and TRBJ2-7; D is uncertain. The ends were cut back, 5 bases at V and 3 bases at J, with 14 bases in the middle. The CDR3 totals 14 residues. Germline V gene data show CDR1 as SEHNR and CDR2 as FQNEAQ (reference sequence). CDR3 amino acids: CASSPTSQYYEQYF. CDR3 sequence (DNA): TGTGCCAGCAGCCCGACAAGTCAATACTACGAGCAGTACTTC.

This clonotype was seen at least ten times. J is TRBJ2-7 and V is TRBV12-3 or TRBV12-4; 9 bases line up with TRBD1. V was pared by 2 bases and J by 5 bases, with 10 bases of the junction left unmatched. The CDR3 is 16 residues long. The CDR3 DNA follows: TGTGCCAGCAGTTTATTTCCCGGGACAGGGAAACACGAGCAGTACTTC. This gives the protein CASSLFPGTGKHEQYF.

The genes are TRBV12-3 or TRBV12-4 and TRBJ2-7, with TRBD2 matching 8 bases. The CDR3 sequence is 17 residues long. The J segment lost 4 bases and the V segment lost 2 bases, leaving 13 bases of the junction unmatched. CDR3 sequence: CASSLIPRSGRSYEQYF. CDR3 coding DNA: TGTGCCAGCAGTTTAATTCCCAGAAGCGGGAGAAGTTACGAGCAGTACTTC.

This clonotype was observed at least ten times. The chain recombines TRBV27 with TRBJ1-2, with 7 positions matching TRBD1. This CDR3 has 15 residues. Germline CDR1 is MNHEY and CDR2 is SMNVEV (reference sequence). After removal of 4 bases from V and 2 bases from J, the junction contained 7 bases not matched to a gene. The CDR3, as DNA: TGTGCCAGCAGTTCATCGGGACAGTTGAACTATGGCTACACCTTC. Amino acid sequence: CASSSSGQLNYGYTF.

This clonotype was picked up a small number of times. The V and J genes are TRBV15 and TRBJ1-4; TRBD1 is a possible D gene (5 bases). Germline lookup yields CDR1 LNHNV and CDR2 YYDKDF (reference sequence). Between the trimmed V and J ends, which lost 1 base and 8 bases, there was a span of 14 bases. CDR3 length: 15 amino acids. The CDR3 DNA is TGTGCCACCAGCAGAGGGTTCGGGGGTGAGGAAAAACTGTTTTTT. Protein product: CATSRGFGGEEKLFF.

This clonotype was found a few times. The V gene is TRBV12-3 or TRBV12-4, the J gene TRBJ2-1; 8 bases align to TRBD2. V dropped 6 bases and J dropped 10; count of bases not matched to a gene: 11. The CDR3 runs 14 residues. The CDR3 nucleotides read TGTGCCAGCAGCACCGGGACTAGGGGGTCGGAGCAGTTCTTC. Translating gives CASSTGTRGSEQFF.

This clonotype was detected a few times. This chain connects TRBV14 to TRBJ2-7; tentatively, D is TRBD1 (5 bases). CDR1 and CDR2 (germline): SGHDN, FVKESK. CDR3 size: 15 residues. The germline V and J ends were trimmed by 1 base and 2 bases, with 12 bases remaining between them. Here the CDR3 reads CASSQGNPRAYEQYF. The CDR3 nucleotides are TGTGCCAGCAGCCAAGGGAATCCCAGGGCCTACGAGCAGTACTTC.

This clonotype was seen a single time. The gene calls are TRBV2 and TRBJ1-6; D perhaps matches TRBD1 (5 bases). Germline CDR1 reads SNHLY; CDR2 reads FYNNEI. The CDR3 is made up of 13 amino acids. This CDR3 reads CVSSTEHNSPLHF. As DNA, the CDR3 is TGTGTCAGTTCGACAGAACATAATTCACCCCTCCACTTT.

The V call is TRBV6-1, the J call TRBJ1-5; tentatively, D is TRBD1 (6 bases). Germline loops: CDR1 MNHNS, CDR2 SASEGT. The CDR3 covers 17 residues. V gave up 1 base and J gave up 1 base, with 14 bases separating them. The CDR3 sequence: CASSEGEGGGSNQPQHF. The CDR3 region has the DNA TGTGCCAGCAGTGAAGGTGAGGGAGGGGGGAGCAATCAGCCCCAGCATTTT.

This clonotype turned up a few times. The chain links TRBV7-8 to TRBJ2-7; D is uncertain. The CDR3 contains 13 residues. CDR1 and CDR2 (germline): SGHVS, FQNEAQ. Trimming shortened V by 2 bases and J by 6 bases, and 11 bases separated the two germline ends. The CDR3 DNA reads TGTGCCAGCAGCTTAATTAGGACGGGCGAGCAGTACTTC. It codes for CASSLIRTGEQYF.

This clonotype occurred a few times. CDR3 in amino acids: CASSFGLSNNEQFF. The CDR3 region has the DNA TGCGCCAGCAGCTTCGGTCTCTCAAACAATGAGCAGTTCTTC. J is TRBJ2-1 and V is TRBV5-1; no clear D gene. The V end lost 2 bases, the J end lost 5 bases, and 11 bases lay between the germline ends. This CDR3 contains 14 residues. Germline assignment: CDR1 SGHRS and CDR2 YFSETQ.

V gene TRBV11-3 combines with J gene TRBJ1-6; D gene ambiguous. Between the trimmed V and J ends, which lost 3 bases and 6 bases, there was a span of 12 bases. CDR1 is SGHNT and CDR2 is YENEEA in the germline V gene. This CDR3 has 15 amino acids. The CDR3 sequence is CASSFVGSVNSPLHF. CDR3 in DNA: TGTGCCAGCAGCTTCGTAGGGTCTGTTAATTCACCCCTCCACTTT.

The chain couples TRBV19 to TRBJ2-7, with 9 bases fitting TRBD1. This CDR3 comprises 15 residues. Per germline, CDR1 LNHDA and CDR2 SQIVND (reference sequence). Trimming took 1 base from V and 3 from J; bases not matched to a gene: 4. This CDR3 reads CASSIGGTGIYEQYF. CDR3 coding DNA: TGTGCCAGTAGTATAGGAGGGACAGGGATCTACGAGCAGTACTTC.

This clonotype was seen ten or more times. This chain links TRBV3-1 with TRBJ2-2; 7 nucleotides agree with TRBD2. The length of the CDR3 is 14 residues. V lost 1 base and J lost 4; bases outside the gene matches: 0. Germline V lookup: CDR1 LGHDT, CDR2 YNNKEL (reference sequence). The CDR3: CASSQGGSTGELFF. The CDR3 DNA reads TGTGCCAGCAGCCAAGGCGGGAGCACCGGGGAGCTGTTTTTT.

This clonotype has a count of ten or more. This rearrangement joins TRBV20-1 to TRBJ2-7, with D perhaps TRBD1 (7 bases). CDR1 is DFQATT, CDR2 SNEGSKA, per germline (reference sequence). Trimming shortened V by 5 bases and J by 4 bases, and 21 bases separated the two germline ends. The CDR3 runs 15 residues. The CDR3 loop reads CSAHSPRGDGYEQYF. DNA of the CDR3: TGCAGTGCTCACTCTCCCAGGGGGGACGGGTACGAGCAGTACTTC.

The chain recombines TRBV15 with TRBJ2-2, with TRBD1 matching 7 bases. The CDR3 contains 16 residues. V shed 5 bases, J shed 7 bases, and the junction held 13 bases outside the gene matches. In germline, CDR1 is LNHNV, CDR2 YYDKDF (reference sequence). The CDR3 bases are TGTGCCACCAGCGGAAGGATACAGGGGAAGGACGGGGAGCTGTTTTTT. This encodes CATSGRIQGKDGELFF. Full variable domain (rest looked up from reference TRBV15 and TRBJ2-2): DAMVIQNPRYQVTQFGKPVTLSCSQTLNHNVMYWYQQKSSQAPKLLFHYYDKDFNNEADTPDNFQSRRPNTSFCFLDIRSPGLGDTAMYLCATSGRIQGKDGELFFGEGSRLTVL.

The chain's CDR3 is CASSPGLLNEQFF. The CDR3 DNA reads as TGTGCCAGCAGCCCTGGACTGCTCAATGAGCAGTTCTTC. V and J are TRBV7-2 and TRBJ2-1; D is possibly TRBD2 (5 bases). CDR1 and CDR2 from the germline V gene are SGHTA and FQGNSA. The CDR3 loop spans 13 amino acids. The ends were cut back, 5 bases at V and 6 bases at J, with 11 bases in the middle.

This clonotype has more than one count but fewer than ten. V and J are TRBV19 and TRBJ1-1; maybe TRBD1 (5 bases). V was cut by 3 bases and J by 1 base, with 12 bases left in between. Per the germline V gene, CDR1 is LNHDA and CDR2 is SQIVND (reference sequence). The CDR3 covers 15 residues. CDR3 loop: CASSIGANTNTEAFF. As DNA, the CDR3 is TGTGCCAGTAGTATCGGGGCCAACACGAACACTGAAGCTTTCTTT. Looking up the rest from reference TRBV19 and TRBJ1-1 gives the full variable domain: DGGITQSPKYLFRKEGQNVTLSCEQNLNHDAMYWYRQDPGQGLRLIYYSQIVNDFQKGDIAEGYSVSREKKESFPLTVTSAQKNPTAFYLCASSIGANTNTEAFFGQGTRLTVV.

This clonotype was seen only a few times. This chain uses TRBV29-1 with TRBJ1-1; 9 bases fit TRBD1. With 7 bases clipped from V and 5 bases from J, the junction kept 5 bases outside the gene matches. The CDR3 is made up of 12 amino acids. Germline V lookup: CDR1 SQVTM, CDR2 ANQGSEA. CDR3 DNA: TGCAGCGCCGACAGGGGGTGGACTGAAGCTTTCTTT. Translation: CSADRGWTEAFF.

In this sample, this clonotype turned up many times. V and J are TRBV20-1 and TRBJ2-5, with 9 bases lining up with TRBD1. The CDR3 totals 15 residues. The germline V gene encodes CDR1 DFQATT and CDR2 SNEGSKA (reference sequence). J was trimmed by 5 bases and V by 3 bases; bases with no gene match: 10. The CDR3 here is CSASLPTGGGETQYF. In DNA, the CDR3 is TGCAGTGCTAGCCTCCCTACAGGGGGCGGCGAGACCCAGTACTTC.

The chain employs TRBV7-2 and TRBJ1-2; the D gene is possibly TRBD1 (5 bases). The germline V gene has CDR1 SGHTA and CDR2 FQGNSA. Deletions cut 2 bases from V and 3 bases from J, with 7 bases between. The length of the CDR3 is 13 residues. As DNA, the CDR3 is TGTGCCAGCAGCTTATGGGGGGACTATGGCTACACCTTC. Amino acid sequence: CASSLWGDYGYTF. Combining the CDR3 with reference TRBV7-2 and TRBJ1-2 gives the whole variable domain GAGVSQSPSNKVTEKGKDVELRCDPISGHTALYWYRQSLGQGLEFLIYFQGNSAPDKSGLPSDRFSAERTGGSVSTLTIQRTQQEDSAVYLCASSLWGDYGYTFGSGTRLTVV.

On this clonotype itself: One junction end disagrees with the germline gene, perhaps due to a read error. The chain links TRBV29-1 to TRBJ1-1, with a weak D call TRBD1 (6 bases). The CDR3 consists of 13 residues. Germline CDR1 SQVTM, CDR2 ANQGSEA. CDR3 amino acids: CSKPGAMNTEASF. The DNA of the CDR3 is TGCAGCAAACCAGGGGCAATGAACACTGAAGCTTCCTTT.

This clonotype was detected only a few times. The chain employs TRBV15 and TRBJ1-4; D is perhaps TRBD1 (5 bases). V lost 1 base and J lost 3, with 9 bases in between. The germline V gene has CDR1 LNHNV and CDR2 YYDKDF (reference sequence). The CDR3 covers 15 residues. The CDR3: CATSRGGAANEKLFF. The CDR3 region has the DNA TGTGCCACCAGCAGAGGTGGGGCGGCTAATGAAAAACTGTTTTTT.

This clonotype was seen repeatedly, ten times or more. The chain uses TRBV11-2 and TRBJ1-1; a possible D gene is TRBD1 (6 bases). CDR1 and CDR2 from the germline V gene are SGHAT and FQNNGV. The length of the CDR3 is 15 residues. With 5 bases removed from V and 3 bases from J, the gap between germline ends came to 16 bases. CDR3 in DNA: TGTGCCAGCAGCCCTCTCGGGGGGCGAGACACTGAAGCTTTCTTT. Translated, it gives CASSPLGGRDTEAFF.